The clone carrying this T cell receptor (beta chain) was counted only a few times. This sample stems from a study of blood T cell repertoires in COVID-19. Study-level background: Spain, Italy and the United States supplied samples that represented acute and convalescent COVID-19.

Profiled with immunoSEQ multiplex PCR; TCRdb holds only in-frame clones, not every one. The profile shows around 99,000 clones, approximately 85% of them singletons. The trim removed 6 bases at V and 8 bases at J, leaving 10 bases unmatched. This CDR3 spans 15 amino acids. Germline CDR1 is LNHNV and CDR2 is YYDKDF (reference sequence). The TCR comes from a woman aged 80 or older with active or convalescent COVID-19. The source material was peripheral blood. This chain joins TRBV15 and TRBJ1-4, with 9 bases that match TRBD1. In DNA, the CDR3 is TGTGCCACCAGAGAGGGGGACAGGGCAACGGAAAAACTGTTTTTT. Translation: CATREGDRATEKLFF.